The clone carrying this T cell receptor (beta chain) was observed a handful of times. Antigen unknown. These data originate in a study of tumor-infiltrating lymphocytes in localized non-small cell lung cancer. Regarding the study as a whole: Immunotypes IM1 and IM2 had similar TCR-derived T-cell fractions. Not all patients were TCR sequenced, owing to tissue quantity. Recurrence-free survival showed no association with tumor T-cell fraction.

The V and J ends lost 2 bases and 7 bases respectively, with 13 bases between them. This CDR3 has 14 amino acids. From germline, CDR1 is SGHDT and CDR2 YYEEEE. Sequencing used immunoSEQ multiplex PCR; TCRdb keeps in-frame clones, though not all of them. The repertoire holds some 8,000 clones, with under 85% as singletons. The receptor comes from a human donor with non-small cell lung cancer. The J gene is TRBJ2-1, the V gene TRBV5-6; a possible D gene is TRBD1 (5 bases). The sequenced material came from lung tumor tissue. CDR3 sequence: CASSLSQGWNEQFF. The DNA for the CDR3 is TGTGCCAGCAGCTTAAGTCAGGGTTGGAATGAGCAGTTCTTC.